This T cell receptor beta chain was identified in a study of long-term antiretroviral therapy in people with HIV. CDR3 size: 13 residues. Trimming removed 10 bases from V and 7 bases from J, with 19 bases in between. CDR1 and CDR2 from the germline V gene are LNHDA and SQIVND (reference sequence). Run at survey level, the immunoSEQ assay was version v3.0. Sequencing used immunoSEQ multiplex PCR; TCRdb keeps in-frame clones, though not all of them. The sample lists 25,000 to 35,000 clones; more than 85% were seen once. Comments on this clone: The antigen remains undetermined.

General study results and limits: HIV repertoires spanned tighter CDR3 length ranges than controls did.

The source was unsorted PBMCs, collected 6.2 years after starting antiretroviral therapy. The TCR comes from a middle-aged man with HIV. V usage is TRBV19 and J usage is TRBJ1-2; weak D call: TRBD1 (6 bases). The CDR3 reads CATGSGGASGYTF. CDR3 nucleotide sequence: TGTGCCACCGGCTCGGGGGGCGCGAGTGGCTACACCTTC.